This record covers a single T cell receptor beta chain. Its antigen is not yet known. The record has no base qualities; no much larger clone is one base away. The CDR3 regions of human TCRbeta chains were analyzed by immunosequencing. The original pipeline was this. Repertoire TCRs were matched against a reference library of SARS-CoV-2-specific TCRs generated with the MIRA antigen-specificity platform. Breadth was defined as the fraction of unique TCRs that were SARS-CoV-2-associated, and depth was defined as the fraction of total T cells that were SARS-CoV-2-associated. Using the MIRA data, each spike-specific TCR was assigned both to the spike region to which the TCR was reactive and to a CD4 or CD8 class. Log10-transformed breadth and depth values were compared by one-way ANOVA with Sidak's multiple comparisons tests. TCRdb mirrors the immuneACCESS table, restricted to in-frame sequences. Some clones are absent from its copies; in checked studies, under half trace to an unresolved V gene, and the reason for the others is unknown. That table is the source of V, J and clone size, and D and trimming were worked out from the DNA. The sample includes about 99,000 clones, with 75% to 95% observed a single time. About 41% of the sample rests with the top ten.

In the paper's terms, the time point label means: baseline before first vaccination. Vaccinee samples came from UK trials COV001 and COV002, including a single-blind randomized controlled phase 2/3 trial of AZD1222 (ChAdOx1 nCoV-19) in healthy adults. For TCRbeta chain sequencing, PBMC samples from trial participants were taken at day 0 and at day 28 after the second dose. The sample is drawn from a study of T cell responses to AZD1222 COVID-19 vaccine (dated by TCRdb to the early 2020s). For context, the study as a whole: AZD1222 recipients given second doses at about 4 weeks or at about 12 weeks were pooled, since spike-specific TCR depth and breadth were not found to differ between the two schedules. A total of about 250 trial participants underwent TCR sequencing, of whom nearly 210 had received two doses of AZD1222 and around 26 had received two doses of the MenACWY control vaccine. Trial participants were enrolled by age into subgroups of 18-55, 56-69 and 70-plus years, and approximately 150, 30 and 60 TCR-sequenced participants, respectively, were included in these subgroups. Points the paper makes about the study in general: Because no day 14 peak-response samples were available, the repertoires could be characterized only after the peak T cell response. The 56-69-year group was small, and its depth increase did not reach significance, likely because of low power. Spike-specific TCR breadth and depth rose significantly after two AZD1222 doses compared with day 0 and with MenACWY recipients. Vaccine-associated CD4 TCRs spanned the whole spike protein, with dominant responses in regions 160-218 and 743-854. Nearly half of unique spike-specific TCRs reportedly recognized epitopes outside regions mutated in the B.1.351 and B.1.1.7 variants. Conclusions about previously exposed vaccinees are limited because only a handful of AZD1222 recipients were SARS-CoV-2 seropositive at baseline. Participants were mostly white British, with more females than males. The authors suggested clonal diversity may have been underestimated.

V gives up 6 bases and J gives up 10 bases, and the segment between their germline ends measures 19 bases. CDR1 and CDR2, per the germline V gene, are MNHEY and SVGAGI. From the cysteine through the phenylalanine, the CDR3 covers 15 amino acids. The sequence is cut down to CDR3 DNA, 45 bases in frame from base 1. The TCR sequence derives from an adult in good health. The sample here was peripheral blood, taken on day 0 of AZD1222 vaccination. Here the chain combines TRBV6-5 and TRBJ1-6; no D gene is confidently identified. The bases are TGTGCCAGCAGACAATACACCGGCGTAGGCTCACCCCTCCACTTT. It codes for CASRQYTGVGSPLHF.